This passage covers 27 T cell receptor beta chains from one sample sequenced in a study of vaccination and CD4 T cells after COVID-19. The Oncomine TCR Beta short-read assay sequenced DNA from cultured CD4+ T cells. Each CDR3 protein gets one entry after TCRdb re-called the PCR reads with MiXCR. The data contain several thousand distinct CDR3 sequences, roughly 50% of them seen just once; the ten biggest clones take up under 40%. Treatment in this sample: roughly 10-day PBMC culture with coronavirus spike peptide pools or control peptides (ViraFEST assay). CD4+ T cells of the unexposed donor were collected before the COVID-19 pandemic (2011-2018). Their cognate antigens are unknown. The sample comprised CD4+ T cells from blood, cultured in vitro. These receptor sequences come from a human donor in good health.

V and J are TRBV30 and TRBJ2-7; 10 nucleotides line up with TRBD2. The CDR3 is 12 amino acids. Trimming at V came to 4 bases and at J to 3 bases, leaving 0 bases not matched to a gene. The germline V gene has CDR1 GTSNPN and CDR2 SVGIG (reference sequence). The CDR3 coding sequence is TGTGCCTGGACTAGCGGGGGCTACGAGCAGTACTTC. This sequence encodes CAWTSGGYEQYF.

The genes are TRBV20-1 and TRBJ2-1; possibly TRBD1 for D (6 bases). Germline CDR1 DFQATT, CDR2 SNEGSKA (reference sequence). Deletions cut 1 base from V and 0 bases from J, with 13 bases between. This CDR3 spans 16 amino acids. The CDR3 spells CSARAGVGNSYNEQFF. Written as DNA, the CDR3 is TGCAGTGCTAGAGCAGGGGTGGGGAACTCCTACAATGAGCAGTTCTTC.

The gene calls are TRBV6-1 and TRBJ2-3, with D uncertain. The germline V gene encodes CDR1 MNHNS and CDR2 SASEGT. V was pared by 7 bases and J by 6 bases, with 14 bases between. The CDR3 runs 13 residues. The CDR3 protein is CASTRPVMDTQYF. The CDR3 DNA is TGTGCCAGCACTCGACCAGTCATGGATACGCAGTATTTT.

The rearrangement uses TRBV30 and TRBJ1-2, with D unresolved. The CDR3 runs to 11 residues. Trimming cost V 0 bases and J 7 bases, with 6 bases left between them. Germline loops: CDR1 GTSNPN, CDR2 SVGIG (reference sequence). The CDR3 nucleotides are TGTGCCTGGAGTGTATCCTCTGGCTACACCTTC. Protein: CAWSVSSGYTF.

This chain connects TRBV30 to TRBJ1-6, with D uncertain. The CDR3 contains 11 residues. With 4 bases removed from V and 12 bases from J, the gap between germline ends came to 10 bases. The germline CDR1 and CDR2 sequences are GTSNPN and SVGIG (reference sequence). Here the CDR3 reads CAWIRGGPLHF. In DNA, the CDR3 is TGTGCCTGGATCCGAGGTGGACCCCTCCACTTT.

The V and J genes are TRBV12-3 or TRBV12-4 and TRBJ2-7; D ambiguous. The CDR3 contains 12 residues. V lost 5 bases to trimming and J lost 4 bases, with 9 bases between them. CDR3 DNA sequence: TGTGCCAGCAGTAACCCTGATTACGAGCAGTACTTC. Its protein is CASSNPDYEQYF.

The chain recombines TRBV7-2 with TRBJ1-1; 7 bases are a match to TRBD1. J gave up 8 bases and V 5 bases, and 11 bases lay outside the gene matches. Germline lookup yields CDR1 SGHTA and CDR2 FQGNSA. CDR3 length: 14 amino acids. CDR3 loop: CASSPPGRGGEAFF. The CDR3 nucleotides are TGTGCCAGCAGCCCCCCGGGCAGAGGGGGCGAAGCTTTCTTT.

This clonotype occurred a few times. This sequence joins TRBV7-3 and TRBJ1-5; possibly TRBD1 for D (6 bases). Germline V gene lookup returns CDR1 SGHTA and CDR2 FQGTGA. V shed 5 bases and J shed 7 bases, with 15 bases lying between them. CDR3 length: 14 amino acids. The chain's CDR3 is CASSASGVDQPQHF. CDR3 bases: TGTGCCAGCAGCGCATCAGGGGTGGACCAGCCCCAGCATTTT.

Relative to its sample, this clonotype is medium-sized. V is TRBV5-1 and J is TRBJ1-1; the match to TRBD1 covers 10 bases. CDR1 SGHRS and CDR2 YFSETQ come from the germline V gene. Trimming took 1 base from V and 3 from J; bases not matched to a gene: 9. This CDR3 contains 17 residues. The DNA of the CDR3 is TGCGCCAGCAGCTTGTTTTTCGGGACAGGGGAACACACTGAAGCTTTCTTT. Protein: CASSLFFGTGEHTEAFF.

This clonotype is medium-sized. The rearrangement joins TRBV20-1 to TRBJ1-6, with 10 bases fitting TRBD1. Germline assignment: CDR1 DFQATT and CDR2 SNEGSKA (reference sequence). This CDR3 comprises 14 residues. The V and J ends lost 2 bases and 9 bases, in that order; junction bases with no gene match: 4. CDR3 sequence (DNA): TGCAGTGCTAGACCGGGACAGGGGTCTTCACCCCTCCACTTT. Translation: CSARPGQGSSPLHF.

This rearrangement joins TRBV5-8 to TRBJ2-3; 9 bases match TRBD1. The V and J ends lost 6 bases and 4 bases, in that order; junction bases with no gene match: 9. CDR3 size: 15 residues. Germline CDR1 SGHTS, CDR2 YDEGEE. The CDR3 coding sequence is TGTGCCAGCAAGCCGGGACAGGGCTTGGCAGATACGCAGTATTTT. Protein: CASKPGQGLADTQYF.

This clonotype was counted only a few times. The chain carries TRBV20-1 and TRBJ2-7; 10 positions match TRBD2. J was trimmed by 0 bases and V by 1 base; bases with no gene match: 3. CDR1 is DFQATT, CDR2 SNEGSKA, per germline (reference sequence). The CDR3 consists of 15 residues. CDR3 region: CSARASGGDSYEQYF. CDR3 nucleotide sequence: TGCAGTGCTAGAGCAAGCGGGGGGGACTCCTACGAGCAGTACTTC.

This clonotype was observed a few times. This chain links TRBV7-9 with TRBJ2-2; 9 positions agree with TRBD1. After removal of 5 bases from V and 3 bases from J, the junction contained 10 bases not matched to a gene. Per germline, CDR1 SEHNR and CDR2 FQNEAQ (reference sequence). The CDR3 is 17 amino acids. In DNA, the CDR3 is TGTGCCAGCAGCCAATCCTCCGGGACAGGGTACACCGGGGAGCTGTTTTTT. Protein sequence: CASSQSSGTGYTGELFF.

The chain has TRBV11-2 and TRBJ1-1; no clear D. The CDR3 covers 12 residues. The germline gives CDR1 SGHAT, CDR2 FQNNGV. V was pared by 3 bases and J by 6 bases, with 8 bases between. DNA of the CDR3: TGTGCCAGCAGCTTCGGGTCCGCTGAAGCTTTCTTT. This encodes CASSFGSAEAFF. The full variable domain, in which reference TRBV11-2 and TRBJ1-1 provide the parts outside the CDR3, is EAGVAQSPRYKIIEKRQSVAFWCNPISGHATLYWYQQILGQGPKLLIQFQNNGVVDDSQLPKDRFSAERLKGVDSTLKIQPAKLEDSAVYLCASSFGSAEAFFGQGTRLTVV.

This clonotype has just a few counts. The gene calls are TRBV2 and TRBJ2-3; D not certain. The V end was cut by 6 bases, the J end by 6 bases, with 13 bases between. The CDR3 totals 13 residues. Germline V lookup: CDR1 SNHLY, CDR2 FYNNEI. CDR3 in DNA: TGTGCCAGCAGGTCTGACCCCTCGGATACGCAGTATTTT. Encoded protein: CASRSDPSDTQYF.

The CDR3, as DNA: TGCGCCAGCAGCTTGGGGAACGGCGAAGCTTTCTTT. Protein: CASSLGNGEAFF. The chain couples TRBV5-1 to TRBJ1-1, with unresolved D. CDR1 is SGHRS, CDR2 YFSETQ, per germline. V dropped 0 bases and J dropped 8 bases, with 8 bases sitting between them. This CDR3 is built from 12 residues.

The chain uses TRBV29-1 and TRBJ1-1; no clear D. This CDR3 spans 12 amino acids. Germline lookup yields CDR1 SQVTM and CDR2 ANQGSEA. V lost 3 bases and J 0 bases, leaving 5 bases between the germline ends. CDR3 amino acids: CSVDRVNTEAFF. DNA of the CDR3: TGCAGCGTTGATAGGGTGAACACTGAAGCTTTCTTT.

The genes are TRBV7-9 and TRBJ2-3; 9 positions agree with TRBD1. The ends lost 5 bases at V and 5 bases at J; junction bases unmatched: 5. The CDR3 totals 14 residues. The germline V gene has CDR1 SEHNR and CDR2 FQNEAQ (reference sequence). Here the CDR3 reads CASSPDRGQDTQYF. The CDR3 DNA is TGTGCCAGCAGCCCGGACAGGGGACAAGATACGCAGTATTTT.

V and J are TRBV20-1 and TRBJ1-3; perhaps TRBD1 as D (5 bases). Trimming cost V 4 bases and J 6 bases, with 13 bases left between them. CDR3 length: 13 amino acids. Germline V lookup: CDR1 DFQATT, CDR2 SNEGSKA (reference sequence). CDR3 region: CSATQGGPNTIYF. As DNA, the CDR3 is TGCAGTGCTACCCAGGGAGGCCCAAACACCATATATTTT.

In this sample, this clonotype turned up a few times. CDR3 sequence: CASSRTGDTNYGYTF. The CDR3 DNA reads TGTGCCAGTAGTAGGACAGGGGACACTAACTATGGCTACACCTTC. The J gene is TRBJ1-2, the V gene TRBV19, with TRBD1 matching over 9 bases. This CDR3 has 15 amino acids. The junction had 3 bases not matched to a gene; V was cut back by 4 bases and J by 0 bases. Germline V gene lookup returns CDR1 LNHDA and CDR2 SQIVND (reference sequence). Together with reference TRBV19 and TRBJ1-2, the CDR3 gives the full variable domain: DGGITQSPKYLFRKEGQNVTLSCEQNLNHDAMYWYRQDPGQGLRLIYYSQIVNDFQKGDIAEGYSVSREKKESFPLTVTSAQKNPTAFYLCASSRTGDTNYGYTFGSGTRLTVV.

This clonotype was counted between two and nine times. The DNA of the CDR3 is TGTGCCAGCAGTTTAATGGCTCAGGGACCAGGGGGCTACACCTTC. Translating gives CASSLMAQGPGGYTF. The rearrangement links TRBV27 to TRBJ1-2, with D perhaps matching TRBD1 (5 bases). This CDR3 spans 15 amino acids. From germline, CDR1 is MNHEY and CDR2 SMNVEV (reference sequence). V was pared by 2 bases and J by 8 bases, with 18 bases between.

This clonotype was counted a few times. The chain employs TRBV20-1 and TRBJ1-2; TRBD1 is a possible D gene (6 bases). CDR1 is DFQATT, CDR2 SNEGSKA, per germline (reference sequence). The germline V and J ends were trimmed by 7 bases and 4 bases, with 10 bases remaining between them. The CDR3 spans 11 residues. The CDR3 loop is CSVRTVYGYTF. Here the CDR3 DNA reads TGCAGTGTACGGACAGTCTATGGCTACACCTTC.

The chain uses TRBV20-1 and TRBJ2-6, with a tentative D call TRBD1 (5 bases). Deletions cut 3 bases from V and 2 bases from J, with 11 bases between. The CDR3 sequence is 15 residues long. Germline V CDR1 and CDR2: DFQATT, SNEGSKA (reference sequence). The CDR3 sequence is CSARVTGAGANVLTF. CDR3 nucleotide sequence: TGCAGTGCTAGGGTTACAGGTGCTGGGGCCAACGTCCTGACTTTC.

The chain uses TRBV7-9 and TRBJ2-7, with D unresolved. The CDR3 sequence is 13 residues long. Per germline, CDR1 SEHNR and CDR2 FQNEAQ (reference sequence). Trimming shortened V by 4 bases and J by 2 bases, and 9 bases separated the two germline ends. The CDR3: CASSSSKTYEQYF. CDR3 bases: TGTGCCAGCAGCTCAAGCAAAACCTACGAGCAGTACTTC.

V usage is TRBV20-1 and J usage is TRBJ2-1; no clear D. The CDR3 extends over 11 amino acids. Trimming cost V 6 bases and J 8 bases, with 11 bases left between them. The germline CDR1 and CDR2 sequences are DFQATT and SNEGSKA (reference sequence). The CDR3 DNA reads TGCAGTGCCGCGTCGGACGATGAGCAGTTCTTC. Protein: CSAASDDEQFF.

V usage is TRBV25-1 and J usage is TRBJ1-1, with a possible D match to TRBD1 (5 bases). The germline gives CDR1 MGHDK, CDR2 SYGVNS. V shed 4 bases and J shed 1 base, with 7 bases lying between them. There are 13 residues in the CDR3. CDR3: CASSVQGNTEAFF. CDR3 in DNA: TGTGCCAGCAGTGTTCAGGGGAACACTGAAGCTTTCTTT.

There are a few counts of this clonotype. The chain links TRBV6-1 to TRBJ1-1; weak D call: TRBD1 (6 bases). The CDR3 has 15 amino acids. The germline V gene has CDR1 MNHNS and CDR2 SASEGT. Between the trimmed V and J ends, which lost 5 bases and 7 bases, there was a span of 20 bases. The CDR3 sequence is CASSPQHTGKGEAFF. CDR3 in DNA: TGTGCCAGCAGTCCCCAACACACAGGGAAGGGTGAAGCTTTCTTT.